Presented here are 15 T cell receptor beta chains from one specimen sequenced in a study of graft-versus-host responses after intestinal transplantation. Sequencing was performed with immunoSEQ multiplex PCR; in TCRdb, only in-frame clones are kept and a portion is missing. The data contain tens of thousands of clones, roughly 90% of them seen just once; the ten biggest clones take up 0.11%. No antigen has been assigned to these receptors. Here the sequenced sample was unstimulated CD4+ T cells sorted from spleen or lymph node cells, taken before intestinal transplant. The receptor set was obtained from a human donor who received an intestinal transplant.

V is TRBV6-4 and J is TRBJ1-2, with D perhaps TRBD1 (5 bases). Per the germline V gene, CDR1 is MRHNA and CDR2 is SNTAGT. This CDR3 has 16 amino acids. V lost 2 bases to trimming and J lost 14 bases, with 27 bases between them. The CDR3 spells CASSDREGLTPGRGTF. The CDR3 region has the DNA TGTGCCAGCAGTGACCGGGAGGGGTTAACGCCTGGCCGGGGGACCTTC.

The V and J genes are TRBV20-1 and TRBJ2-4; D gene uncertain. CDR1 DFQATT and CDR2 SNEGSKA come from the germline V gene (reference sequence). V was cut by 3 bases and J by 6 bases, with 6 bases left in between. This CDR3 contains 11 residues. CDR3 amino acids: CSARASNIQYF. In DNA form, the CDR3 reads TGCAGTGCTAGGGCCTCAAACATTCAGTACTTC.

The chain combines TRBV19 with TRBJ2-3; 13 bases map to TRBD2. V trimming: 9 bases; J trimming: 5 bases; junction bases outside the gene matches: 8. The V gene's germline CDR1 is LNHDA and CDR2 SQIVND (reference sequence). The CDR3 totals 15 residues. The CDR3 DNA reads TGTGCCAGCACACTAGCGGGGGGGCGGAAAGATACGCAGTATTTT. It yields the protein CASTLAGGRKDTQYF.

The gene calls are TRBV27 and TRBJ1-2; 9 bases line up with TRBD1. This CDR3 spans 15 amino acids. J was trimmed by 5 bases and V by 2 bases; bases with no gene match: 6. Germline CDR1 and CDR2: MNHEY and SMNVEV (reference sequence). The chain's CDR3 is CASSLKGQGLYGYTF. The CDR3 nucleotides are TGTGCCAGCAGTTTAAAGGGACAGGGCCTTTATGGCTACACCTTC.

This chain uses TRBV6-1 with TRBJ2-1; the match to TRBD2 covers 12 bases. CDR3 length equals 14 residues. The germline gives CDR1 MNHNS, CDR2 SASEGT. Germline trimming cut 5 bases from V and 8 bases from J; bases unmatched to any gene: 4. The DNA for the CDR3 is TGTGCCAGCAGTCTAGCGGGGGGGCCGGATGAGCAGTTCTTC. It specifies CASSLAGGPDEQFF.

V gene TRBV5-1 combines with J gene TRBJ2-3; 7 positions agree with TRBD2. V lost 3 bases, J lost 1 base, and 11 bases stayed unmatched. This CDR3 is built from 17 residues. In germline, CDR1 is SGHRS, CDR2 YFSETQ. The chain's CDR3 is CASSSPTSVRGTDTQYF. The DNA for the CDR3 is TGCGCCAGCAGCTCCCCTACTAGCGTCCGCGGCACAGATACGCAGTATTTT.

DNA for the CDR3: TGTGCCAGCAGGCCAACTAGCGGGGGGGCCTGGAGCACAGATACGCAGTATTTT. It codes for CASRPTSGGAWSTDTQYF. The chain uses TRBV5-4 and TRBJ2-3, with TRBD2 matching 13 bases. Germline V lookup: CDR1 SGHNT, CDR2 YYREEE (reference sequence). V dropped 5 bases and J dropped 0; count of bases not matched to a gene: 9. This CDR3 region has 18 residues.

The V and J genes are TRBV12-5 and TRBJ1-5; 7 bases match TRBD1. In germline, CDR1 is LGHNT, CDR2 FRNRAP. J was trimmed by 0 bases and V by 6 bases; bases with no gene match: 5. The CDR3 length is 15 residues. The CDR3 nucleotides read TGTGCTAGTGGAACGGGACAGTTTAGCAATCAGCCCCAGCATTTT. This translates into CASGTGQFSNQPQHF.

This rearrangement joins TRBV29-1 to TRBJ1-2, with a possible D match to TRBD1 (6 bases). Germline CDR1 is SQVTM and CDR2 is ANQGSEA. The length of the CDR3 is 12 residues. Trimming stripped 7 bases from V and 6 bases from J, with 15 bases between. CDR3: CSAESPGDGYTF. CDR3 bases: TGCAGCGCCGAAAGTCCAGGGGATGGCTACACCTTC. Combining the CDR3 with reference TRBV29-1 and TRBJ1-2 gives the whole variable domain SAVISQKPSRDICQRGTSLTIQCQVDSQVTMMFWYRQQPGQSLTLIATANQGSEATYESGFVIDKFPISRPNLTFSTLTVSNMSPEDSSIYLCSAESPGDGYTFGSGTRLTVV.

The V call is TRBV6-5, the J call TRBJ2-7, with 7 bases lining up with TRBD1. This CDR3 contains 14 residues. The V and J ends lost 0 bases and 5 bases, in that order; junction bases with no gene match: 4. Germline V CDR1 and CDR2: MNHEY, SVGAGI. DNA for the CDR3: TGTGCCAGCAGTTACTCGACAGGGTCTAACGAGCAGTACTTC. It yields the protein CASSYSTGSNEQYF.

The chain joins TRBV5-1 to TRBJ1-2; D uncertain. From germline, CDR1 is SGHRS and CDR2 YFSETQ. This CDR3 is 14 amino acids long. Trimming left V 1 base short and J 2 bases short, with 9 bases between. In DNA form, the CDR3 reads TGCGCCAGCAGCTTGTGGGAGGTGAACTATGGCTACACCTTC. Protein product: CASSLWEVNYGYTF.

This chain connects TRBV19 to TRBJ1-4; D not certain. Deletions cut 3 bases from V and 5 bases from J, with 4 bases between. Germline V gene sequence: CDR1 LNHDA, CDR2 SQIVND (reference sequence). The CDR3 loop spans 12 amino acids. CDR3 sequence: CASSIRNEKLFF. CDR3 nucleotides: TGTGCCAGTAGTATTCGGAATGAAAAACTGTTTTTT.

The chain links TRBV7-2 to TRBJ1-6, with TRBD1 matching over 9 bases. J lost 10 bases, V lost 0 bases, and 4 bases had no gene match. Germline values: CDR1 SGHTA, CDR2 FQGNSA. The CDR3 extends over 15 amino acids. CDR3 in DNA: TGTGCCAGCAGCTTAGCACAGGGGGCTAGCTCACCCCTCCACTTT. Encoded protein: CASSLAQGASSPLHF.

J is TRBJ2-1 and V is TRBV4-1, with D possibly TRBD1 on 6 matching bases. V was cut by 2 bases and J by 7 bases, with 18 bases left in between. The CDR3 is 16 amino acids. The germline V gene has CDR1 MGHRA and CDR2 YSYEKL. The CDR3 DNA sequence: TGCGCCAGCAGCCAACCTGGGGGCACCCAAGGGAATGAGCAGTTCTTC. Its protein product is CASSQPGGTQGNEQFF.

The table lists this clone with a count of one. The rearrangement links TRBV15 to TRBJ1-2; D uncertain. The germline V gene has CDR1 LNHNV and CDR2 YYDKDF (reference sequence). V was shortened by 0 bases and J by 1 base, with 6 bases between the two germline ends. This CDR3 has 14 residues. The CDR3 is CATSREGVNYGYTF. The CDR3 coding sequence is TGTGCCACCAGCAGAGAAGGAGTTAACTATGGCTACACCTTC.